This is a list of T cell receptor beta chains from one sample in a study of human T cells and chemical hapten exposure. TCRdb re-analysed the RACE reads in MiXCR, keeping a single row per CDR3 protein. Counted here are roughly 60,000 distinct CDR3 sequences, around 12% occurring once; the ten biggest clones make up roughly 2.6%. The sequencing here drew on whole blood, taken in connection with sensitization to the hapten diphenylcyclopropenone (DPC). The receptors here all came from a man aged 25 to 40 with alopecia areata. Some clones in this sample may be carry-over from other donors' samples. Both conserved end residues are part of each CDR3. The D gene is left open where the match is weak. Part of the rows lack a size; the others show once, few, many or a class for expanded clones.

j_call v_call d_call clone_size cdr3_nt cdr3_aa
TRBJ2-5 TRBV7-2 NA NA TGTGCCAGCAGGGAGGGGCAGGTTGTTTTCGGGACCCAGTACTTC CASREGQVVFGTQYF
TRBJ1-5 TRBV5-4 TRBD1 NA TGTGCCAGCAGCCGCCGGGACAGTCCGTCTAGCAATCAGCCCCAGCATTTT CASSRRDSPSSNQPQHF
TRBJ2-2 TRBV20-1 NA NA TGCAGTGCTAGGCGGGACAGCGCGAACACCGGGGAGCTGTTTTTT CSARRDSANTGELFF
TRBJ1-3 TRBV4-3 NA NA TGCGCCAGCAGCCAAGTCAAGGGGCCCTCTGGAAACACCATATATTTT CASSQVKGPSGNTIYF
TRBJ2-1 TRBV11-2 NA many TGTGCCAGCAGCACGGGACACTTCTACAATGAGCAGTTCTTC CASSTGHFYNEQFF
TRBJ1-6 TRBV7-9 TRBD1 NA TGTGCCAGCAGCTCGATCCTCAGGGGACAGGGTTCACCCCTCCACTTT CASSSILRGQGSPLHF
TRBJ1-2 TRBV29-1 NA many TGCAGCGTCGCCCCCGAGAAGCCCTATGGCTACACCTTC CSVAPEKPYGYTF
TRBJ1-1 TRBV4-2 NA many TGTGCCAGCAGCCAAGTCCCAGGGAACACTGAAGCTTTCTTT CASSQVPGNTEAFF
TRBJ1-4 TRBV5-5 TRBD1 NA TGTGCCAGCAGCCCCCGAGGGACAGGGGAACCAAGGAATGAAAAACTGTTTTTT CASSPRGTGEPRNEKLFF
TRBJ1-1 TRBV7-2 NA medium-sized TGTGCCAGCAGCTTAGTTTTCGAGGTGGCTGAAGCTTTCTTT CASSLVFEVAEAFF
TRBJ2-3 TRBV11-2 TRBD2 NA TGTGCCAGCAGCTGGACTAGCCCCGTCAGGGCAGATACGCAGTATTTT CASSWTSPVRADTQYF
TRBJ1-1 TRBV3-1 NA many TGTGCCAGCATTCTATCGGGCAGGAACACTGAAGCTTTCTTT CASILSGRNTEAFF
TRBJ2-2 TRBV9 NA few TGTGCCAGCAGCGTATACACCGGGGAGCTGTTTTTT CASSVYTGELFF
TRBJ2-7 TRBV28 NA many TGTGCCAGCAGACCGACCGGCAAAACCTACGAGCAGTACTTC CASRPTGKTYEQYF
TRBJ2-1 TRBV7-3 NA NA TGTGCCAGCACCTTAAGTGGGTGGCAGCACAATGAGCAGTTCTTC CASTLSGWQHNEQFF
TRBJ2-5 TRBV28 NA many TGTGCCAGCAGTTGGGCCCTAGGGCGAGAGACCCAGTACTTC CASSWALGRETQYF
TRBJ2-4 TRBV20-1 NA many TGCAGTGCTAGCATCCAATCGGCCAGAAACATTCAGTACTTC CSASIQSARNIQYF
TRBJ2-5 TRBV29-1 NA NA TGCAGCGTAGCTTGGGGGGCCTTTGCGGAGACCCAGTACTTC CSVAWGAFAETQYF
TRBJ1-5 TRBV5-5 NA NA TGTGCCAGCAGCCAGACCGTTTTACGGGACACAAATCAGCCCCAGCATTTT CASSQTVLRDTNQPQHF
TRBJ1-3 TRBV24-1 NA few TGTGCCACCAGTGACACGACAGGAGCTGGAAACACCATATATTTT CATSDTTGAGNTIYF
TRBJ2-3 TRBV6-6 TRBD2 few TGTGCCAGCAGTCAGACTAGCGGGGCGCTTTCTCAGAGCACAGATACGCAGTATTTT CASSQTSGALSQSTDTQYF
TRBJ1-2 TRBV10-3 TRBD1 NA TGTGCCATCAGTGAGTCGCAGGGGGCTGGAGGCTACACCTTC CAISESQGAGGYTF
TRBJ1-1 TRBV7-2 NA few TGTGCCAGCAGCCCGTACGGGAGCCATAGAGTCACTGAAGCTTTCTTT CASSPYGSHRVTEAFF
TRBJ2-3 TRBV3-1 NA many TGTGCCAGCAACACCCAGGCACCCAGGGGGGGCGATGATACGCAGTATTTT CASNTQAPRGGDDTQYF
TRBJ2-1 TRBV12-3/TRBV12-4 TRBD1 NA TGTGCCAGCGGACAGGGGGCTTATGAGCAGTTCTTC CASGQGAYEQFF
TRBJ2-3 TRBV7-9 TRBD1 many TGTGCCAGCAGTTTGACAGGGCCTTCAGGGGATACGCAGTATTTT CASSLTGPSGDTQYF
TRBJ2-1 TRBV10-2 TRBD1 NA TGCGCCAGCAGTGAACAGGGGAAATACAATGAGCAGTTCTTC CASSEQGKYNEQFF
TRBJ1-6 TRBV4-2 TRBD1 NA TGTGCCAGCAGCCAAGACTTACAGGGGGTAGAGTATTCACCCCTCCACTTT CASSQDLQGVEYSPLHF
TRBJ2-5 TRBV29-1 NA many TGCAGCGTTAATCCCCAGGAGACCCAGTACTTC CSVNPQETQYF
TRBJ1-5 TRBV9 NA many TGTGCCAGCAGCGTAGACGGGTATAGCAATCAGCCCCAGCATTTT CASSVDGYSNQPQHF
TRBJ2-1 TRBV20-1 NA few TGCAGTGCTAGAGAAGTGGGGTACTACAATGAGCAGTTCTTC CSAREVGYYNEQFF
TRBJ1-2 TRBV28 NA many TGTGCCAGCAGTTTATCGGACGGCAGTAACTATGGCTACACCTTC CASSLSDGSNYGYTF
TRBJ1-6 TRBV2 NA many TGTGCCAGCAGGGAAGACCACTCCTATAATTCACCCCTCCACTTT CASREDHSYNSPLHF
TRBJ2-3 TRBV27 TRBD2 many TGTGCCAGCAGTGTAGCGGGTCATACGCAGTATTTT CASSVAGHTQYF
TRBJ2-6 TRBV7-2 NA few TGTGCCAGCAGCGAAGTGGGCCGCTCTGGGGCCAACGTCCTGACTTTC CASSEVGRSGANVLTF
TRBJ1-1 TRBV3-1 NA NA TGTGCCAGCAGCCCCCGGACGGGGGACACTGAAGCTTTCTTT CASSPRTGDTEAFF
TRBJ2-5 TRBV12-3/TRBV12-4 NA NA TGTGCCAGCAGTTTCTCTTCAGGGAGGGAGACCCAGTACTTC CASSFSSGRETQYF
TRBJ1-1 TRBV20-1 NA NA TGCAGTGCTAGGGCCAGGGGCAGGTCGAGATGGGACACTGAAGCTTTCTTT CSARARGRSRWDTEAFF
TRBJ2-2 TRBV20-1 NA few TGCAGTACCCTCGGACCTCGACGGGAGCTGTTTTTT CSTLGPRRELFF
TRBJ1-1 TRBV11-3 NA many TGTGCCAGCAGCACCTTCTTACTTCTGAACACTGAAGCTTTCTTT CASSTFLLLNTEAFF
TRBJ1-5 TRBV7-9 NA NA TGTGCCAGCAGCTCTCCGGGGAGACGGGATCAGCCCCAGCATTTT CASSSPGRRDQPQHF
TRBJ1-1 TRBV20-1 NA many TGCAGTGCTAGAGGGCAGGGAGTAGGTGAGACTGAAGCTTTCTTT CSARGQGVGETEAFF
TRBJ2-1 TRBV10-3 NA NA TGTGCCATCAGTGACGGAGACTATGAGCAGTTCTTC CAISDGDYEQFF
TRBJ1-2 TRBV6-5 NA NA TGTGCCAGCATGGGCAGGGGATATGGCTACACCTTC CASMGRGYGYTF
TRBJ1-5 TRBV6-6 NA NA TGTGCCAGCAGCCCCGGACCGCAGCCCCAGCATTTT CASSPGPQPQHF
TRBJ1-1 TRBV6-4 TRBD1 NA TGTGCCAGCAGTGCCGGGACAGTAGAAGCTTTCTTT CASSAGTVEAFF
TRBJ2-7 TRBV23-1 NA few TGCGCCAGCAGCACCGAGAGGGGTCGAGAGGGGTACGAGCAGTACTTC CASSTERGREGYEQYF
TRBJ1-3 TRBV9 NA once TGTGCCAGCAGCGTAGACGGCAGTTTCTCTGGAAACACCATATATTTT CASSVDGSFSGNTIYF
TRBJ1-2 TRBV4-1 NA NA TGCGCCAGCAGCCAAGACGGGGCCCGGCTGGACTATGGCTACACCTTC CASSQDGARLDYGYTF